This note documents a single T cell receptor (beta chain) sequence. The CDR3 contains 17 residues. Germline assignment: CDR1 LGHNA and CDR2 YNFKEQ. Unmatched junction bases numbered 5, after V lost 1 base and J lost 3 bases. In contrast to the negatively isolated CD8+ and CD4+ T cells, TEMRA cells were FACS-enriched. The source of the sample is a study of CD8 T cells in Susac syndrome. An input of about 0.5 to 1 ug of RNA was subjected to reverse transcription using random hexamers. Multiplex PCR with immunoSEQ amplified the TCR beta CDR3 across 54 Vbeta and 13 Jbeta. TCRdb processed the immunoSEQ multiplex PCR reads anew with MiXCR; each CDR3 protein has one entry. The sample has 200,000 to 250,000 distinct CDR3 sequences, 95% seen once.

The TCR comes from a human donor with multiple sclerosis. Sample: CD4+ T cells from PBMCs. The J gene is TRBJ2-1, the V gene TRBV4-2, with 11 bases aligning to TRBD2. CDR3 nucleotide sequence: TGTGCCAGCAGCCAAGGTGGACTAGCGGGTTTCTACAATGAGCAGTTCTTC. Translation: CASSQGGLAGFYNEQFF.